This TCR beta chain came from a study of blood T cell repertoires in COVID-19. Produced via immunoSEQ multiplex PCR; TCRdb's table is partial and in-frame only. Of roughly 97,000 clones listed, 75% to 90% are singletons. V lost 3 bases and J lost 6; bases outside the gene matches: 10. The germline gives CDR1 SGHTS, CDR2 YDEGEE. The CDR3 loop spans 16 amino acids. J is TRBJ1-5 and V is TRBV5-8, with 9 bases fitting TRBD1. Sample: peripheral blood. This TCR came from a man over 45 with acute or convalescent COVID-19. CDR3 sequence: CASSSDTGGGGQPQHF. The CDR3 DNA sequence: TGTGCCAGCAGCTCGGACACAGGGGGCGGGGGTCAGCCCCAGCATTTT.